The 25 T cell receptor beta chains reported below all come from one sample, sequenced in a study of regulatory T cells in long-lasting Graves disease. CDR3-region Arm-PCR and iRepertoire HTBI primers produced the TCR beta libraries. TCRdb fed the multiplex PCR reads into MiXCR, producing one record per CDR3 protein. In the table there are about 460,000 distinct CDR3 sequences, roughly 15% of which are singletons. Time point indicated: newly diagnosed GD, antithyroid drugs for less than 3 months. Preparation of the TCR library used RNA extracted from PBMCs. These same records also appear under a second study, on T cells in Graves' hyperthyroidism and ophthalmopathy.

The sample was peripheral blood mononuclear cells (PBMCs), taken at new diagnosis, from a patient treated with antithyroid drugs. The receptors here all came from a woman aged 45 to 65 with Graves disease.

In the case of this clonotype: This may be a read error, as it is one base from a much larger clone. The chain has TRBV3-1 and TRBJ2-1; 8 bases are a match to TRBD1. The CDR3 contains 14 residues. Unmatched junction bases numbered 6, after V lost 1 base and J lost 10 bases. In germline, CDR1 is LGHDT, CDR2 YNNKEL (reference sequence). The CDR3 here is CASSQAGQAYEQFF. The DNA for the CDR3 is TGTGCCAGCAGCCAAGCGGGACAGGCATACGAGCAGTTCTTC.

This clonotype was seen ten or more times. The chain recombines TRBV27 with TRBJ1-5, with D possibly being TRBD1 (5 bases). V was trimmed by 3 bases and J by 0 bases, leaving 12 bases between them. Germline lookup yields CDR1 MNHEY and CDR2 SMNVEV (reference sequence). This CDR3 spans 16 amino acids. The CDR3 here is CASSFGGSYSNQPQHF. Written as DNA, the CDR3 is TGTGCCAGCAGTTTCGGGGGGTCCTATAGCAATCAGCCCCAGCATTTT.

At least ten counts were recorded for this clonotype. The chain couples TRBV27 to TRBJ2-1; 15 nucleotides match TRBD2. Germline lookup yields CDR1 MNHEY and CDR2 SMNVEV (reference sequence). The J segment lost 0 bases and the V segment lost 8 bases, leaving 2 bases of the junction unmatched. This CDR3 is built from 16 residues. CDR3 region: CASGLAGGPSYNEQFF. In DNA form, the CDR3 reads TGTGCCAGCGGACTAGCGGGAGGGCCCTCCTACAATGAGCAGTTCTTC.

The J gene is TRBJ2-1, the V gene TRBV5-5; tentative D call: TRBD2 (7 bases). This CDR3 spans 16 amino acids. The V and J ends lost 3 bases and 1 base respectively, with 14 bases between them. Per the germline V gene, CDR1 is SGHKS and CDR2 is YYEKEE (reference sequence). CDR3 DNA: TGTGCCAGCAGCTGGGGGGCTAGCGGATCCTACAATGAGCAGTTCTTC. Translation gives CASSWGASGSYNEQFF.

This clonotype was counted only a few times. This chain uses TRBV6-1 with TRBJ2-2; D could derive from TRBD1 or TRBD2 (6 bases each). The germline V gene encodes CDR1 MNHNS and CDR2 SASEGT. The CDR3 runs 19 residues. Trimming took 7 bases from V and 0 from J, leaving 24 bases between them. CDR3 sequence reads: CASNFARGVKSANTGELFF. For the CDR3, the DNA is TGTGCCAGCAACTTCGCTAGGGGGGTTAAAAGCGCGAACACCGGGGAGCTGTTTTTT.

This clonotype was seen repeatedly, ten times or more. This chain links TRBV3-1 with TRBJ1-5; 8 bases are a match to TRBD1. The germline V gene encodes CDR1 LGHDT and CDR2 YNNKEL (reference sequence). The CDR3 covers 15 residues. The V and J ends lost 1 base and 5 bases, in that order; junction bases with no gene match: 4. CDR3 bases: TGTGCCAGCAGCCAAGGACAGGGGACATATCAGCCCCAGCATTTT. Translation: CASSQGQGTYQPQHF.

This clonotype was observed many times. The chain uses TRBV28 and TRBJ2-7, with 9 bases matching TRBD2. Germline assignment: CDR1 MDHEN and CDR2 SYDVKM. The CDR3 contains 18 residues. The V and J ends lost 2 bases and 0 bases, in that order; junction bases with no gene match: 11. CDR3 DNA: TGTGCCAGCAGTTTAGATTGGCTAGCGGGACAAAACTCCTACGAGCAGTACTTC. The encoded protein is CASSLDWLAGQNSYEQYF.

This clonotype has just a few counts. J is TRBJ1-5 and V is TRBV5-1; 7 bases are a match to TRBD1. The CDR3 consists of 15 residues. In germline, CDR1 is SGHRS, CDR2 YFSETQ. V lost 0 bases to trimming and J lost 2 bases; unmatched junction nucleotides: 2. The CDR3 is CASSLAGQGNQPQHF. DNA of the CDR3: TGCGCCAGCAGCTTGGCCGGACAGGGCAATCAGCCCCAGCATTTT.

This clonotype was detected ten times or more. This chain connects TRBV11-1 to TRBJ2-2; D perhaps matches TRBD1 (5 bases). Per germline, CDR1 SGHAT and CDR2 FQDESV (reference sequence). This CDR3 spans 16 amino acids. The V end was cut by 5 bases, the J end by 3 bases, with 16 bases between. The CDR3 DNA reads as TGTGCCAGCAGCACCGAGACCCTAGGGGACACCGGGGAGCTGTTTTTT. This gives the protein CASSTETLGDTGELFF.

This clonotype was found many times. The V call is TRBV28, the J call TRBJ1-2; unclear D gene. CDR1 is MDHEN and CDR2 is SYDVKM in the germline V gene. The CDR3 is 15 amino acids. V was shortened by 4 bases and J by 3 bases, with 15 bases between the two germline ends. CDR3 in DNA: TGTGCCAGCAGTTCCGGAGAGGGCCGGTACTATGGCTACACCTTC. Protein: CASSSGEGRYYGYTF.

In DNA, the CDR3 is TGTGCCACCAGTGATTTGAGGGCCGGGCATAACGGGGAGCTGTTTTTT. Its translation is CATSDLRAGHNGELFF. The genes are TRBV24-1 and TRBJ2-2; no definite D call. V gave up 0 bases and J gave up 7 bases, with 14 bases separating them. The CDR3 is made up of 16 amino acids. Germline assignment: CDR1 KGHDR and CDR2 SFDVKD.

This clonotype occurred a few times. The chain joins TRBV29-1 to TRBJ2-7, with D possibly being TRBD1 (6 bases). Trimming removed 6 bases at V and 4 bases at J, with 19 bases between. CDR1 and CDR2 (germline): SQVTM, ANQGSEA. The CDR3 totals 14 residues. CDR3 sequence: CSVIRGAGAYEQYF. For the CDR3, the DNA is TGCAGCGTCATTCGAGGGGCAGGGGCTTACGAGCAGTACTTC.

This clonotype has a handful of counts. The chain is built from TRBV28 and TRBJ2-3; D is perhaps TRBD1 or TRBD2 (6 bases each). V was pared by 4 bases and J by 2 bases, with 13 bases between. The CDR3 spans 15 residues. Germline V CDR1 and CDR2: MDHEN, SYDVKM. The CDR3 DNA reads as TGTGCCAGCAGTTCGGCGGGACAACTCACAGATACGCAGTATTTT. Protein sequence: CASSSAGQLTDTQYF.

This clonotype was counted a single time. The junction and the germline gene differ at one end; a read error may be behind it. V and J are TRBV13 and TRBJ2-2, with D perhaps matching TRBD2 (5 bases). The CDR3 extends over 15 amino acids. Germline CDR1 and CDR2: PRHDT and FYEKMQ (reference sequence). The CDR3 loop reads CASSLVRTSTGEQFF. The DNA of the CDR3 is TGTGCCAGCAGCTTAGTAAGGACGAGTACCGGGGAGCAGTTTTTT.

This clonotype was counted many times. This chain links TRBV7-9 with TRBJ2-4; tentative D call: TRBD1 (6 bases). The V end was cut by 4 bases, the J end by 3 bases, with 16 bases between. CDR3 size: 16 residues. Germline V gene sequence: CDR1 SEHNR, CDR2 FQNEAQ (reference sequence). CDR3 nucleotides: TGTGCCAGCAGCTATACATCAGGGGAGTTCAAAAACATTCAGTACTTC. It translates to CASSYTSGEFKNIQYF.

The table lists this clonotype with many counts. CDR3 sequence reads: CASSLTAGEKLFF. For the CDR3, the DNA is TGTGCCAGCAGTTTAACAGCGGGTGAAAAACTGTTTTTT. This chain connects TRBV12-3 or TRBV12-4 to TRBJ1-4; no definite D call. V gave up 2 bases and J gave up 7 bases, with 8 bases separating them. The CDR3 sequence is 13 residues long.

A few counts support this clonotype. The chain uses TRBV4-1 and TRBJ2-7; 11 nucleotides agree with TRBD2. This CDR3 region has 16 residues. The V gene's germline CDR1 is MGHRA and CDR2 YSYEKL. The J segment lost 0 bases and the V segment lost 4 bases, leaving 5 bases of the junction unmatched. The CDR3 nucleotides read TGCGCCAGCAGCCCAGTAGCGGGAGGGCTCTCCTACGAGCAGTACTTC. Translated: CASSPVAGGLSYEQYF.

This clonotype was seen more than once but under ten times. Given a much more abundant clone one base away, this may be a read error. The V and J genes are TRBV2 and TRBJ2-7; TRBD1 matches 7 bases. Germline V gene data show CDR1 as SNHLY and CDR2 as FYNNEI. The CDR3 consists of 13 residues. J lost 6 bases, V lost 8 bases, and 10 bases had no gene match. The CDR3 region is CASVEGGSGEQYF. The CDR3 region has the DNA TGTGCCAGCGTGGAAGGGGGCTCAGGCGAGCAGTACTTC. Full variable domain (remainder filled in from reference TRBV2 and TRBJ2-7): EPEVTQTPSHQVTQMGQEVILRCVPISNHLYFYWYRQILGQKVEFLVSFYNNEISEKSEIFDDQFSVERPDGSNFTLKIRSTKLEDSAMYFCASVEGGSGEQYFGPGTRLTVT.

This clonotype was counted at least ten times. The rearrangement uses TRBV11-2 and TRBJ1-4; the match to TRBD1 covers 9 bases. V was pared by 1 base and J by 5 bases, with 8 bases of the junction left unmatched. Looked up from germline, CDR1 is SGHAT and CDR2 is FQNNGV. There are 17 residues in the CDR3. CDR3 DNA: TGTGCCAGCAGCTTAGCACCAGGGACAGGGCCGAATGAAAAACTGTTTTTT. The encoded protein is CASSLAPGTGPNEKLFF.

A few counts support this clonotype. A read error is possible here, since a much larger clone lies one base away. V and J are TRBV28 and TRBJ2-5; maybe TRBD1 (5 bases). Germline assignment: CDR1 MDHEN and CDR2 SYDVKM. This CDR3 is 15 amino acids long. The CDR3 nucleotides are TGTGCCAACAGTTCGTCAGGGATTGTTAAAGAGACCCAGTACTTC. This sequence encodes CANSSSGIVKETQYF.

V usage is TRBV2 and J usage is TRBJ1-2; D is perhaps TRBD1 (5 bases). The V gene's germline CDR1 is SNHLY and CDR2 FYNNEI. The CDR3 spans 9 residues. V lost 7 bases and J lost 14, with 11 bases in between. The CDR3 bases are TGTGCCAGCATTTGGGGGAATACCTTC. Protein: CASIWGNTF.

Ten or more counts support this clonotype. The J gene is TRBJ2-7, the V gene TRBV5-1; 7 bases match TRBD1. The germline gives CDR1 SGHRS, CDR2 YFSETQ. Unmatched junction bases numbered 3, after V lost 1 base and J lost 2 bases. The CDR3 length is 14 residues. The CDR3 DNA is TGCGCCAGCAGCTTGACAGGGGCCACCTACGAGCAGTACTTC. This codes for CASSLTGATYEQYF.

This clonotype was observed many times. The chain is built from TRBV10-1 and TRBJ2-7; no clear D. V dropped 3 bases and J dropped 5 bases, with 14 bases sitting between them. Germline V CDR1 and CDR2: WNHNN, SYGVQD (reference sequence). This CDR3 is built from 14 residues. The CDR3 DNA is TGCGCCAGCAGTGACTCGGACGAGCTCGACGAGCAGTACTTC. It yields the protein CASSDSDELDEQYF.

In this sample, this clonotype turned up many times. The CDR3 here is CATSDPDRGEQYF. CDR3 bases: TGTGCCACCAGTGACCCCGACAGGGGCGAGCAGTACTTC. The chain combines TRBV24-1 with TRBJ2-7; 8 nucleotides match TRBD1. The CDR3 contains 13 residues. V lost 4 bases, J lost 6 bases, and 4 bases stayed unmatched. The germline gives CDR1 KGHDR, CDR2 SFDVKD.

This clonotype was counted at least ten times. This chain uses TRBV2 with TRBJ2-5; TRBD2 might be the D (5 bases). Germline values: CDR1 SNHLY, CDR2 FYNNEI. The CDR3 runs 13 residues. V was cut by 3 bases and J by 5 bases, with 10 bases left in between. This chain's CDR3 is CASSDGNSETQYF. CDR3 DNA: TGTGCCAGCAGTGACGGGAATTCGGAGACCCAGTACTTC.